This note documents a single TCR beta chain sequence. The antigen remains unidentified. It was through 5'RACE template switching that TCR cDNA was made, with a universal primer site and UMIs added. One entry per CDR3 protein results from TCRdb running MiXCR on the 5' RACE reads. The table lists under 550,000 distinct CDR3 sequences, 20% to 25% of them singletons. This sample was included in a study of T cells after yellow fever vaccination. General study results and limits: Within FACS-sorted repertoires, abundant clonotypes contaminating from the bulk population could be present.

With V trimmed by 6 bases and J by 2 bases, 9 bases remained unmatched. Germline values: CDR1 MNHEY, CDR2 SVGEGT. CDR3 length equals 17 residues. The origin of this receptor is a man between 18 and 29 years old who received the YFV17D yellow fever vaccine. The chain links TRBV6-2 or TRBV6-3 to TRBJ2-3; the match to TRBD2 covers 12 bases. The sample consisted of PBMCs, taken roughly 20 days after the first yellow fever vaccination. This CDR3 reads CASSSGLAGLYTDTQYF. The CDR3 region has the DNA TGTGCCAGCAGCTCGGGACTAGCGGGCCTATACACAGATACGCAGTATTTT.